This T cell receptor beta chain was recovered during a study of identical twins. Comment on this clonotype: The antigen is not known.

Study conclusions and caveats: Whereas memory repertoires showed no such difference, abundant cord blood beta clonotypes carried fewer insertions. The authors drew conclusions from cross-sectional statistical analysis rather than following the same donors.

MiXCR, run by TCRdb on the 5' RACE reads, gives a single entry per CDR3 protein. Of 750,000 to 950,000 distinct CDR3 sequences in the sample, roughly an eighth are singletons; the top ten hold around 1.6%. Trimming cost V 1 base and J 4 bases, with 7 bases left between them. The CDR3 length is 14 residues. From germline, CDR1 is LGHDT and CDR2 YNNKEL (reference sequence). These records were also assigned to another study, of yellow fever vaccine responses in identical twins. That report adds: Twins reportedly mounted vaccine T cell responses that seemed partly convergent, partly personalized.

The V gene is TRBV3-1, the J gene TRBJ1-4; D gene uncertain. Material: PBMCs. The sequence was collected from a young woman in good health. DNA of the CDR3: TGTGCCAGCAGCCAAGGAAAACGTAATGAAAAACTGTTTTTT. Translation gives CASSQGKRNEKLFF.